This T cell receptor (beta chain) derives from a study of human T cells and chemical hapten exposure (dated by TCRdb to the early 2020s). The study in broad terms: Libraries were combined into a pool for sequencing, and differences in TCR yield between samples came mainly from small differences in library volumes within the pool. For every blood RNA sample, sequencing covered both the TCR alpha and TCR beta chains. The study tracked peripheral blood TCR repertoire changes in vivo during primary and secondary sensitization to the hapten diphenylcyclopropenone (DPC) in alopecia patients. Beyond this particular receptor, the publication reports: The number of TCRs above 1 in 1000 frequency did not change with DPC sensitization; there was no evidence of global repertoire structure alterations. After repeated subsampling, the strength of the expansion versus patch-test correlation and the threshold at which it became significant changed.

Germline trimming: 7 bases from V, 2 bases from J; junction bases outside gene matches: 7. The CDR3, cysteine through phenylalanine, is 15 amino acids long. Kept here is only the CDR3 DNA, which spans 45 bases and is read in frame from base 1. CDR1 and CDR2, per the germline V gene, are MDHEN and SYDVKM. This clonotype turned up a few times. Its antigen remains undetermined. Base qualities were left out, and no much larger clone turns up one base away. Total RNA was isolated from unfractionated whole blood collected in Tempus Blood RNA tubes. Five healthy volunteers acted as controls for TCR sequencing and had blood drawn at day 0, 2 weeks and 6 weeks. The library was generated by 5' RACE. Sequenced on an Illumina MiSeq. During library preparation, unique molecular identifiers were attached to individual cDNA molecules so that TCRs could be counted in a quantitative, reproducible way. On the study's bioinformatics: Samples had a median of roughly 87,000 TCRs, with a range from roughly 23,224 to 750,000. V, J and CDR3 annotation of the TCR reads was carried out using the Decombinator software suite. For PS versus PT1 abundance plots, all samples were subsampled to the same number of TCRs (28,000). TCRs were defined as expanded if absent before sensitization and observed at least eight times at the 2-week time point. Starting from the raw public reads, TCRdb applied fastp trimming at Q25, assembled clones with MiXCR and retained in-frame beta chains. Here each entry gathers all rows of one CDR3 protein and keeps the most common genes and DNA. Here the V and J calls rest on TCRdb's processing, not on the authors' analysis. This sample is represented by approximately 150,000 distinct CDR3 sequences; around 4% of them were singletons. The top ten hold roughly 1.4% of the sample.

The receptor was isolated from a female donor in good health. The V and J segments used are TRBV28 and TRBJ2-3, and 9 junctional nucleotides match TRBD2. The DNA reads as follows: TGTGCCAGCATCCCTCTAGCGGGAACCACAGATACGCAGTATTTT. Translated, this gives CASIPLAGTTDTQYF.